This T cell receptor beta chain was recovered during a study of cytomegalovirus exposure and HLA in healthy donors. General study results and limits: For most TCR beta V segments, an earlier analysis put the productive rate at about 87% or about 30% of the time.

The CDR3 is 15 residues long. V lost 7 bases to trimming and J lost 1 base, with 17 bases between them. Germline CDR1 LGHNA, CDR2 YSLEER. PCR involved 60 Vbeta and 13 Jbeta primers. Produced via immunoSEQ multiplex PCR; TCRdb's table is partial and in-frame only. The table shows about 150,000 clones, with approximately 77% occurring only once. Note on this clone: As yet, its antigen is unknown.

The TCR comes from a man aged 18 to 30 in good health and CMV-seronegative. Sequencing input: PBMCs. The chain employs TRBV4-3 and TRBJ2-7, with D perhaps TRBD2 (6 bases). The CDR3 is CASIKRGVVSYEQYF. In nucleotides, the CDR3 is TGCGCCAGCATCAAACGCGGGGTAGTGTCCTACGAGCAGTACTTC.